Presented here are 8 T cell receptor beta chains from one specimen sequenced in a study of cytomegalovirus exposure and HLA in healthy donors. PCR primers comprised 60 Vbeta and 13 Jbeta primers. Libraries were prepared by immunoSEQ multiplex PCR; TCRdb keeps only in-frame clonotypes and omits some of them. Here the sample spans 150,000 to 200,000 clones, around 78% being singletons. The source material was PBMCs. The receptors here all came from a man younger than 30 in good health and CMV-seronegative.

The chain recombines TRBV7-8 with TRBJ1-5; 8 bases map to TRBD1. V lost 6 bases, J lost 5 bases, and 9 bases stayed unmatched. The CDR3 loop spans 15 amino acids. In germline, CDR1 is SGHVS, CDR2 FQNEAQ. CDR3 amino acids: CASSSRTGTDQPQHF. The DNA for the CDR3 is TGTGCCAGCAGTTCTAGGACAGGGACCGATCAGCCCCAGCATTTT.

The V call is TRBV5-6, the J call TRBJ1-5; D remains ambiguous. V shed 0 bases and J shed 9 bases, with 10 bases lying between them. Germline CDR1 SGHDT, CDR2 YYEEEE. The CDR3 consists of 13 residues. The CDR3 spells CASSLAGRGPQHF. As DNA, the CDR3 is TGTGCCAGCAGCTTGGCCGGGAGAGGGCCCCAGCATTTT.

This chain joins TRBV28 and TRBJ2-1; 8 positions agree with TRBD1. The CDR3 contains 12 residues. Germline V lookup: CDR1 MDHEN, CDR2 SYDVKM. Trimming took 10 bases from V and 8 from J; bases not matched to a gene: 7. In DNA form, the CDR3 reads TGTGCCACCGAGACAGGGGCGGATGAGCAGTTCTTC. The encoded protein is CATETGADEQFF.

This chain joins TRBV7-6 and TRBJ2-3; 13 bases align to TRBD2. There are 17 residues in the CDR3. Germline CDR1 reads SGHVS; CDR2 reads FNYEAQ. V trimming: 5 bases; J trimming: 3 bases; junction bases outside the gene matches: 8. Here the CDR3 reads CASSLWTSGSLTDTQYF. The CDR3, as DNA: TGTGCCAGCAGCCTCTGGACTAGCGGGAGTCTTACAGATACGCAGTATTTT. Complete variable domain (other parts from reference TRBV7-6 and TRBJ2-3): GAGVSQSPRYKVTKRGQDVALRCDPISGHVSLYWYRQALGQGPEFLTYFNYEAQQDKSGLPNDRFSAERPEGSISTLTIQRTEQRDSAMYRCASSLWTSGSLTDTQYFGPGTRLTVL.

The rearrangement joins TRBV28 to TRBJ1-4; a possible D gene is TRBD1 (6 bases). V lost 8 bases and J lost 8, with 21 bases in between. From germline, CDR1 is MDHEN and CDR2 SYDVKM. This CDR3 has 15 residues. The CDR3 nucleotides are TGTGCCAGCTGGGTAGGCGGGGGCCTTGGGGAAAAACTGTTTTTT. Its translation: CASWVGGGLGEKLFF.

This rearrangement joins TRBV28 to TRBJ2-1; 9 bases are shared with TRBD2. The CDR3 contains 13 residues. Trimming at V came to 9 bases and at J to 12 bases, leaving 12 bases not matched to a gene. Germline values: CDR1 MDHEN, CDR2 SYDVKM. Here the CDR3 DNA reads TGTGCCAGTTCGACTAGCGGTCCACCGTGGCAGTTCTTC. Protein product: CASSTSGPPWQFF.

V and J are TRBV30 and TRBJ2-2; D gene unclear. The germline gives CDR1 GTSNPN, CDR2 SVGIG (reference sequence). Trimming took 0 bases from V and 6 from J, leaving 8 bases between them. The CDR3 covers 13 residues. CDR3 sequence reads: CAWSVNSPGELFF. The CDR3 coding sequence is TGTGCCTGGAGTGTAAACTCGCCCGGGGAGCTGTTTTTT.

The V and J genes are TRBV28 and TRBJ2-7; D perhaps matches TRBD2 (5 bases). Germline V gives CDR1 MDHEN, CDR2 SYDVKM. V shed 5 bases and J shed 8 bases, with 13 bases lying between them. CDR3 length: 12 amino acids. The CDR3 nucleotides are TGTGCCAGCAGTCTCAAGAGGGTACAGCAGTACTTC. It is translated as CASSLKRVQQYF.